The rows below give T cell receptor beta chains drawn from one sample of a study of T-cell reconstitution after alpha-beta-depleted transplantation in children. MiXCR was run by TCRdb on the PCR reads, yielding one entry per CDR3 protein. The sample comprises around 670,000 distinct CDR3 sequences, approximately 14% of which are singletons, and roughly 0.84% rests with the top ten. The specimen comprised PBMCs, sampled before TCRalphabeta/CD19-depleted stem cell transplant. These receptor sequences come from a girl aged 2-10 years with congenital amegakaryocytic thrombocytopenia, due to receive a stem cell transplant. CDR3s include the opening cysteine and the closing phenylalanine or tryptophan. The D gene is left open where the match is weak. Size is stated for part of the rows, as once, few or many counts, or as a class when the clone is expanded.

j_call clone_size v_call cdr3_length d_call cdr3_aa cdr3_nt
TRBJ2-4 many TRBV15 17 - CATSRPLLLKEQNIQYF TGTGCCACCAGCAGACCCCTACTACTGAAAGAACAAAACATTCAGTACTTC
TRBJ2-3 many TRBV5-1 13 - CASSASPQDTQYF TGCGCCAGCAGCGCTAGCCCACAAGATACGCAGTATTTT
TRBJ2-3 - TRBV7-2 15 - CASSLSRDFTDTQYF TGTGCCAGCAGCTTATCCCGGGATTTCACAGATACGCAGTATTTT
TRBJ2-7 many TRBV2 13 TRBD1 CATPGQGSYEQYF TGTGCCACTCCGGGACAGGGGTCCTACGAGCAGTACTTC
TRBJ2-7 many TRBV20-1 12 - CSAGRSLYEQYF TGCAGTGCTGGGCGCAGCCTCTACGAGCAGTACTTC
TRBJ2-3 many TRBV11-2 14 - CASSLVPNTDTQYF TGTGCCAGCAGCTTAGTACCAAACACAGATACGCAGTATTTT
TRBJ2-1 many TRBV6-2/TRBV6-3 15 - CASSYQGISYNEQFF TGTGCCAGCAGTTACCAGGGGATCTCCTACAATGAGCAGTTCTTC
TRBJ2-5 - TRBV29-1 14 - CSVETGGYQETQYF TGCAGCGTTGAAACTGGTGGATACCAAGAGACCCAGTACTTC
TRBJ2-3 many TRBV5-1 14 - CASSLDSPEFGQYF TGCGCCAGCAGCTTGGACTCCCCCGAGTTTGGGCAGTATTTT
TRBJ2-1 few TRBV24-1 21 TRBD1 CATSDSPGQGSTSERVNEQFF TGTGCCACCAGTGACTCGCCGGGACAGGGGTCTACTAGCGAACGGGTGAATGAGCAGTTCTTC
TRBJ2-1 many TRBV5-1 16 - CASSLSRDNSYNEQFF TGCGCCAGCAGCTTATCTCGGGATAACTCCTACAATGAGCAGTTCTTC
TRBJ1-1 few TRBV7-9 16 TRBD1 CASSLDRGDPNTEAFF TGTGCCAGCAGCTTAGACAGGGGCGACCCGAACACTGAAGCTTTCTTT
TRBJ2-1 few TRBV5-1 17 TRBD2 CASSSYTAGTTHNEQFF TGCGCCAGCAGCTCATATACCGCCGGGACTACCCACAATGAGCAGTTCTTC
TRBJ2-2 few TRBV5-1 17 TRBD2 CASSWGRLAGGTGELFF TGCGCCAGCAGCTGGGGAAGACTAGCGGGAGGTACCGGGGAGCTGTTTTTT
TRBJ2-5 many TRBV24-1 14 - CATSDSEGRGTQYF TGTGCCACCAGTGATTCAGAAGGGAGAGGGACCCAGTACTTC
TRBJ2-7 many TRBV12-3/TRBV12-4 15 TRBD2 CASRGSGKSSYEQYF TGTGCCAGCAGAGGTAGCGGGAAAAGCTCCTACGAGCAGTACTTC
TRBJ2-3 many TRBV20-1 13 TRBD2 CSARHIAGDTQYF TGCAGTGCTAGACACATAGCGGGAGATACGCAGTATTTT
TRBJ1-2 many TRBV29-1 13 - CSVEGNANYGYTF TGCAGCGTTGAAGGAAATGCTAACTATGGCTACACCTTC
TRBJ2-5 many TRBV5-1 14 - CASSLTGVGETQYF TGCGCCAGCAGCTTGACGGGGGTTGGTGAGACCCAGTACTTC
TRBJ2-1 few TRBV5-1 15 - CASTPRLGGGNEQFF TGCGCCAGCACCCCGAGGCTCGGGGGCGGGAATGAGCAGTTCTTC
TRBJ2-5 - TRBV5-1 14 - CASSFPSVQETQYF TGCGCCAGCAGCTTCCCGTCCGTCCAAGAGACCCAGTACTTC
TRBJ2-1 many TRBV7-2 16 TRBD2 CASSLLAGGTYNEQFF TGCGCCAGCAGCTTACTAGCGGGTGGGACCTACAATGAGCAGTTCTTC
TRBJ2-5 many TRBV20-1 15 TRBD2 CSARETSGSRETQYF TGCAGTGCTAGAGAGACTAGCGGGAGCCGAGAGACCCAGTACTTC
TRBJ2-1 - TRBV6-5 15 - CASSYSSRFNNEQFF TGTGCCAGCAGTTACTCATCCAGGTTCAACAATGAGCAGTTCTTC
TRBJ2-3 many TRBV7-6 17 TRBD1 CASSNPLTGGRTDTQYF TGTGCCAGCAGCAACCCACTGACAGGGGGAAGGACAGATACGCAGTATTTT
TRBJ2-4 - TRBV11-1 19 TRBD2 CASSSSLRTSGPSIVSQYF TGTGCCAGCAGCTCCTCCTTAAGGACTAGCGGGCCCTCTATCGTTTCTCAGTACTTC
TRBJ2-4 many TRBV20-1 17 TRBD2 CSASPGLAGGPEFIQYF TGCAGTGCTAGCCCGGGACTAGCGGGAGGGCCTGAGTTCATTCAGTACTTC